This entry lists 23 T cell receptor beta chains sequenced from one sample in a study of shared clonotypes between healthy human individuals. TCRdb's copy holds only in-frame clones and misses some; the assay was immunoSEQ multiplex PCR. The sample records roughly 2.5 million clones, just over 90% being singletons. Sequenced input: naive CD4+ T cells sorted from blood. As for subset: CD45RA+ positively selected. The origin of the receptors is a man aged 18 to 35 in good health.

The J gene is TRBJ2-2, the V gene TRBV10-3; TRBD2 matches 11 bases. The germline CDR1 and CDR2 sequences are ENHRY and SYGVKD. With V trimmed by 8 bases and J by 2 bases, 4 bases remained unmatched. The CDR3 spans 15 residues. The CDR3 loop is CAIGGTSGNTGELFF. CDR3 DNA sequence: TGTGCCATCGGGGGGACTAGCGGAAACACCGGGGAGCTGTTTTTT.

The rearrangement links TRBV28 to TRBJ2-1; perhaps TRBD1 as D (5 bases). CDR1 is MDHEN, CDR2 SYDVKM, per germline. This CDR3 contains 15 residues. V was shortened by 4 bases and J by 0 bases, with 10 bases between the two germline ends. This chain's CDR3 is CASSSTDRSYNEQFF. The CDR3 nucleotides are TGTGCCAGCAGTTCGACAGACCGCTCCTACAATGAGCAGTTCTTC.

This CDR3 is CASSAEGYGYTF. Here the CDR3 DNA reads TGTGCCAGCAGTGCTGAAGGTTATGGCTACACCTTC. The chain combines TRBV6-1 with TRBJ1-2, with D unresolved. The germline V and J ends were trimmed by 4 bases and 5 bases, with 8 bases remaining between them. Germline CDR1 MNHNS, CDR2 SASEGT. The CDR3 extends over 12 amino acids.

The chain has TRBV7-8 and TRBJ2-7; D unresolved. CDR1 is SGHVS, CDR2 FQNEAQ, per germline. The CDR3 consists of 17 residues. Trimming left V 2 bases short and J 4 bases short, with 21 bases between. CDR3 bases: TGTGCCAGCAGCTTAATTCCTAGGACCCTTGCCCCTTACGAGCAGTACTTC. The encoded protein is CASSLIPRTLAPYEQYF.

The rearrangement joins TRBV5-1 to TRBJ2-1; 8 bases line up with TRBD2. The CDR3 length is 14 residues. CDR1 is SGHRS, CDR2 YFSETQ, per germline. With V trimmed by 6 bases and J by 3 bases, 5 bases remained unmatched. CDR3 sequence: CASNGGAGYNEQFF. The CDR3 bases are TGCGCCAGCAACGGGGGGGCTGGCTACAATGAGCAGTTCTTC.

The V and J genes are TRBV5-1 and TRBJ1-5, with a tentative D call TRBD1 (5 bases). This CDR3 is 15 amino acids long. Germline loops: CDR1 SGHRS, CDR2 YFSETQ. V shed 0 bases and J shed 4 bases, with 11 bases lying between them. Here the CDR3 reads CASSLDGRVNQPQHF. DNA of the CDR3: TGCGCCAGCAGCTTGGACGGCAGGGTGAATCAGCCCCAGCATTTT. The full variable domain, completed using reference TRBV5-1 and TRBJ1-5, is KAGVTQTPRYLIKTRGQQVTLSCSPISGHRSVSWYQQTPGQGLQFLFEYFSETQRNKGNFPGRFSGRQFSNSRSEMNVSTLELGDSALYLCASSLDGRVNQPQHFGDGTRLSIL.

Remarks on this clone: The sample has other DNA sequences that encode this CDR3 too. The V and J genes are TRBV30 and TRBJ2-2; no firm D call. V was pared by 2 bases and J by 2 bases, with 6 bases between. Germline-derived CDR1 and CDR2 are GTSNPN and SVGIG (reference sequence). The length of the CDR3 is 13 residues. CDR3 coding DNA: TGTGCCTGGAGTCGACCTAACACCGGGGAGCTGTTTTTT. It yields the protein CAWSRPNTGELFF.

The chain combines TRBV6-4 with TRBJ1-5, with 8 nucleotides matching TRBD1. Germline CDR1 MRHNA, CDR2 SNTAGT. Losses at the gene ends were 6 bases for V and 5 bases for J; bases not matched to a gene: 6. The CDR3 sequence is 14 residues long. The CDR3 loop reads CASRTTGVDQPQHF. The CDR3 DNA is TGTGCCAGCAGGACGACAGGGGTGGATCAGCCCCAGCATTTT.

The rearrangement links TRBV7-9 to TRBJ1-1, with D tentatively TRBD1 (6 bases). The V end was cut by 5 bases, the J end by 0 bases, with 10 bases between. Germline-derived CDR1 and CDR2 are SEHNR and FQNEAQ (reference sequence). This CDR3 has 14 amino acids. The CDR3 is CASSPRDMNTEAFF. CDR3 nucleotides: TGTGCCAGCAGCCCCAGGGACATGAACACTGAAGCTTTCTTT.

This clone was counted once. The chain couples TRBV5-6 to TRBJ1-1, with 10 bases fitting TRBD1. The CDR3 consists of 14 residues. The germline V gene has CDR1 SGHDT and CDR2 YYEEEE. Unmatched junction bases numbered 7, after V lost 6 bases and J lost 5 bases. CDR3 sequence reads: CASTKTGGWTEAFF. The CDR3 DNA reads as TGTGCCAGCACGAAGACAGGGGGCTGGACTGAAGCTTTCTTT.

This chain's CDR3 is CASRRTGGNEKLFF. CDR3 bases: TGCGCCAGCAGGCGGACGGGCGGAAATGAAAAACTGTTTTTT. This rearrangement joins TRBV5-1 to TRBJ1-4, with D uncertain. This CDR3 is built from 14 residues. V lost 5 bases to trimming and J lost 5 bases, with 13 bases between them. CDR1 is SGHRS, CDR2 YFSETQ, per germline.

The chain uses TRBV7-2 and TRBJ2-1, with D unresolved. Germline CDR1 SGHTA, CDR2 FQGNSA. With 2 bases removed from V and 4 bases from J, the gap between germline ends came to 6 bases. This CDR3 is built from 13 residues. CDR3 protein: CASSLIRYNEQFF. The CDR3 nucleotides are TGTGCCAGCAGCTTAATCCGATACAATGAGCAGTTCTTC.

The genes are TRBV6-1 and TRBJ2-7, with a weak D call TRBD1 (6 bases). Germline V gene data show CDR1 as MNHNS and CDR2 as SASEGT. Deletions cut 6 bases from V and 1 base from J, with 13 bases between. This CDR3 comprises 14 residues. The CDR3 bases are TGTGCCAGCAGAAAAGGGGGATTTTCCTACGAGCAGTACTTC. Protein sequence: CASRKGGFSYEQYF.

The genes are TRBV4-1 and TRBJ2-5; D unresolved. With 0 bases removed from V and 0 bases from J, the gap between germline ends came to 8 bases. The CDR3 is 15 residues long. Germline V gene data show CDR1 as MGHRA and CDR2 as YSYEKL. The CDR3 nucleotides are TGCGCCAGCAGCCAAGATCCGACGGACCAAGAGACCCAGTACTTC. Protein product: CASSQDPTDQETQYF.

The chain has TRBV7-9 and TRBJ2-1, with TRBD2 matching 14 bases. The CDR3 is 14 amino acids. The V gene's germline CDR1 is SEHNR and CDR2 FQNEAQ (reference sequence). V lost 1 base to trimming and J lost 12 bases; unmatched junction nucleotides: 2. DNA for the CDR3: TGTGCCAGCAGCTTAGGGACTAGCGGGAGGTGGCAGTTCTTC. Protein product: CASSLGTSGRWQFF.

The count of this clone is one. The J gene is TRBJ2-5, the V gene TRBV5-1, with 7 bases aligning to TRBD1. The CDR3 is made up of 17 amino acids. Germline CDR1 SGHRS, CDR2 YFSETQ. V trimming: 0 bases; J trimming: 2 bases; junction bases outside the gene matches: 10. In nucleotides, the CDR3 is TGCGCCAGCAGCTTGGAACTTAATCGACAGGGACAAGAGACCCAGTACTTC. This sequence encodes CASSLELNRQGQETQYF.

The rearrangement uses TRBV4-1 and TRBJ2-7; D gene uncertain. Germline V lookup: CDR1 MGHRA, CDR2 YSYEKL. Trimming left V 1 base short and J 3 bases short, with 13 bases between. This CDR3 comprises 15 residues. As DNA, the CDR3 is TGCGCCAGCAGCCAAGGACCCCTCCCGGACTACGAGCAGTACTTC. As protein: CASSQGPLPDYEQYF.

The chain carries TRBV5-8 and TRBJ1-2; 8 bases agree with TRBD1. Trimming took 2 bases from V and 3 from J; bases not matched to a gene: 9. The CDR3 has 16 amino acids. Germline values: CDR1 SGHTS, CDR2 YDEGEE. The CDR3 bases are TGTGCCAGCAGCTTCACCACCGGGACAGGCTACTATGGCTACACCTTC. As protein: CASSFTTGTGYYGYTF.

The rearrangement links TRBV6-4 to TRBJ1-6; D remains ambiguous. V was shortened by 9 bases and J by 8 bases, with 5 bases between the two germline ends. Germline lookup yields CDR1 MRHNA and CDR2 SNTAGT. There are 10 residues in the CDR3. The chain's CDR3 is CARLYSPLHF. The CDR3 region has the DNA TGTGCCAGACTTTATTCACCCCTCCACTTT.

J is TRBJ1-1 and V is TRBV5-4; 11 bases fit TRBD1. Germline V gene data show CDR1 as SGHNT and CDR2 as YYREEE (reference sequence). J lost 4 bases, V lost 4 bases, and 3 bases had no gene match. This CDR3 spans 14 amino acids. Written as DNA, the CDR3 is TGTGCCAGCAGCCAAGGACAGGGGGCCACTGAAGCTTTCTTT. This codes for CASSQGQGATEAFF.

The chain couples TRBV30 to TRBJ1-1, with D possibly matching TRBD1 (6 bases). Germline assignment: CDR1 GTSNPN and CDR2 SVGIG (reference sequence). Trimming stripped 3 bases from V and 6 bases from J, with 11 bases between. This CDR3 contains 12 residues. CDR3 nucleotide sequence: TGTGCCTGGAGCGTGACAGGCCCTGAAGCTTTCTTT. This codes for CAWSVTGPEAFF.

This clone was detected only once. This chain uses TRBV9 with TRBJ2-5; 12 bases map to TRBD1. Germline lookup yields CDR1 SGDLS and CDR2 YYNGEE. There are 15 residues in the CDR3. The V and J ends lost 4 bases and 5 bases, in that order; junction bases with no gene match: 6. The CDR3 region is CASSPPGTGGETQYF. As DNA, the CDR3 is TGTGCCAGCAGCCCCCCAGGGACAGGGGGCGAGACCCAGTACTTC.

The chain employs TRBV11-2 and TRBJ2-1, with D perhaps given as TRBD1 or TRBD2 (5 bases each). The CDR3 totals 15 residues. V lost 5 bases and J lost 6, with 17 bases in between. CDR1 and CDR2 (germline): SGHAT, FQNNGV. The CDR3 bases are TGTGCCAGCAGCCCTTTACGAGGGCAGGGCAATGAGCAGTTCTTC. Residues: CASSPLRGQGNEQFF.